The 4 T cell receptor beta chains in this list originate from one sample, sequenced in a study of sequential checkpoint blockade in melanoma. Sequencing used immunoSEQ multiplex PCR; TCRdb keeps in-frame clones, though not all of them. The repertoire holds roughly 10,000 clones, with about 50% as singletons. The treatment is: randomized to nivolumab then ipilimumab (arm A) or the reverse (arm B). Here the sequenced sample was CD8+ T cells sorted from blood (inferred from file names), taken from a patient given nivolumab and ipilimumab in sequence. The receptors come from a human donor with melanoma.

This chain connects TRBV27 to TRBJ2-5; D gene ambiguous. In germline, CDR1 is MNHEY, CDR2 SMNVEV (reference sequence). Trimming took off 3 bases at V and 1 base at J, with 6 bases between the two ends. This CDR3 has 13 amino acids. This CDR3 reads CASSFSPQETQYF. CDR3 nucleotides: TGTGCCAGCAGTTTCTCCCCCCAAGAGACCCAGTACTTC.

This clone has a single count. V gene TRBV27 combines with J gene TRBJ2-7; possibly TRBD2 for D (6 bases). This CDR3 spans 12 amino acids. Germline V gene data show CDR1 as MNHEY and CDR2 as SMNVEV (reference sequence). Trimming stripped 3 bases from V and 6 bases from J, with 9 bases between. CDR3 nucleotides: TGTGCCAGCAGTTTTGGGAGGTCCGAGCAGTACTTC. Its protein product is CASSFGRSEQYF.

This chain uses TRBV5-5 with TRBJ2-1; 12 bases fit TRBD1. The CDR3 runs to 16 residues. Trimming cost V 4 bases and J 7 bases; bases outside gene matches: 9. Looked up from germline, CDR1 is SGHKS and CDR2 is YYEKEE (reference sequence). The CDR3 DNA sequence: TGTGCCAGCAGCCTGGGACAGGGGGCGCTCTTGAATGAGCAGTTCTTC. Its protein product is CASSLGQGALLNEQFF.

The chain employs TRBV28 and TRBJ1-5, with a weak D call TRBD1 (5 bases). CDR1 MDHEN and CDR2 SYDVKM come from the germline V gene. Trimming shortened V by 6 bases and J by 7 bases, and 19 bases separated the two germline ends. The CDR3 has 15 amino acids. The CDR3 reads CASRWTLAPGQPQHF. CDR3 nucleotides: TGTGCCAGCAGGTGGACACTCGCACCAGGACAGCCCCAGCATTTT.